This T cell receptor beta chain was sequenced in a study of blood T cells in healthy people across ages. CDR3 length: 14 residues. CDR1 is SQVTM, CDR2 ANQGSEA, per germline. Comment on this clonotype: What it binds is unknown.

No fewer than 7 million PBMCs went into each sample. Study findings and constraints: Naive T cell percentage showed a strong correlation with TCR beta diversity. No one knew whether donors had CMV, which possibly confounded expanded clonotype changes.

The use of a sample-barcoded 5' primer and a J-beta primer mix characterized a second PCR of roughly 6 to 11 cycles. TCRdb independently ran MiXCR on the 5' RACE reads; one entry per CDR3 protein. The top ten hold roughly 12% of the sample, which has roughly 1.7 million distinct CDR3 sequences, almost 35% seen once. This sequence was found in a woman in her thirties in good health. Sequenced sample: blood. The rearrangement links TRBV29-1 to TRBJ2-1, with 9 positions matching TRBD2. As DNA, the CDR3 is TGCAGTGTTTCGCCGGGACTAGCTCATAATGAGCAGTTCTTC. It yields the protein CSVSPGLAHNEQFF.